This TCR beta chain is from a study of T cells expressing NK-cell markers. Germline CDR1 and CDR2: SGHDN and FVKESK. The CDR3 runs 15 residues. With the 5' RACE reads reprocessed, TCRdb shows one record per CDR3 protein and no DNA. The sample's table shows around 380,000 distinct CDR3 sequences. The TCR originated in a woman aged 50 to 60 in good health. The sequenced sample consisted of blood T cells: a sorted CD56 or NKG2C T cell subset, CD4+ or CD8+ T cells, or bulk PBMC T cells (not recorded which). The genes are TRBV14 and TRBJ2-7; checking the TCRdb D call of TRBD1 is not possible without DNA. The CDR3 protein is CASSPLGTPAYEQYF.